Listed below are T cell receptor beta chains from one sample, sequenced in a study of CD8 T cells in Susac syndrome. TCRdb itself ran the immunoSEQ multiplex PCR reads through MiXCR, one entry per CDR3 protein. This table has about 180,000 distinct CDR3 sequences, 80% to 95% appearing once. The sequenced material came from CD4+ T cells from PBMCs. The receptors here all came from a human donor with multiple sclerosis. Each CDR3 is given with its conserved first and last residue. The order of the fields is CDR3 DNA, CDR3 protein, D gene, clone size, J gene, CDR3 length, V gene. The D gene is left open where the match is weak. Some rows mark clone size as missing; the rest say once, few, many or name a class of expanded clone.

TGTGCCAGCAGTTACAGGGACGGAGCCAAAAACATTCAGTACTTC | CASSYRDGAKNIQYF | . | . | TRBJ2-4 | 15 | TRBV6-5
TGCAGTGCTAGAGATGAAGCCGCACGCTCCTACAATGAGCAGTTCTTC | CSARDEAARSYNEQFF | . | . | TRBJ2-1 | 16 | TRBV20-1
TGTGCCAGCAGTTACTCGATAGACAGGAGAGAGTCACCCCTCCACTTT | CASSYSIDRRESPLHF | . | . | TRBJ1-6 | 16 | TRBV6-5
TGTGCCAGCAGTTCCCCGGGACAGGGGATGAACACTGAAGCTTTCTTT | CASSSPGQGMNTEAFF | TRBD1 | once | TRBJ1-1 | 16 | TRBV28
TGTGCCAGCAGTCCTAGCGGGAGGGCCGGTCAAGAGACCCAGTACTTC | CASSPSGRAGQETQYF | TRBD2 | once | TRBJ2-5 | 16 | TRBV12-3/TRBV12-4
TGTGCCAGCTCACCGTTGCCGGACAGGGGCTACGAGCAGTACTTC | CASSPLPDRGYEQYF | TRBD1 | . | TRBJ2-7 | 15 | TRBV18
TGTGCCAGCAGTACGGCGGTGAACACTGAAGCTTTCTTT | CASSTAVNTEAFF | . | . | TRBJ1-1 | 13 | TRBV27
TGTGCCAGCAGTGATCCATTACCCTACGAGCAGTACTTC | CASSDPLPYEQYF | . | . | TRBJ2-7 | 13 | TRBV6-1
TGTGCCAGCAGGGGGGAGGGTAGCTCCTACAATGAGCAGTTCTTC | CASRGEGSSYNEQFF | TRBD2 | . | TRBJ2-1 | 15 | TRBV2
TGTGCCAGCAGCTTAACCCTCCTACAGGGACGAAGCTATGGCTACACCTTC | CASSLTLLQGRSYGYTF | . | . | TRBJ1-2 | 17 | TRBV7-9
TGTGCCAGCAGCTTAGAACCGGGACCGGGTGGTGCGTTCTTC | CASSLEPGPGGAFF | . | . | TRBJ2-1 | 14 | TRBV7-9
TGCAGTGCTCGTCGGGTGGTGAACACTGAAGCTTTCTTT | CSARRVVNTEAFF | . | . | TRBJ1-1 | 13 | TRBV20-1
TGCGCCAGCAGCTTGGCCGCGGGAGTCGACACCGGGGAGCTGTTTTTT | CASSLAAGVDTGELFF | TRBD2 | . | TRBJ2-2 | 16 | TRBV5-1
TGCGCCAGCAGCCAAGAGTACCGCAGACTAGCGGGGACCTACGAGCAGTACTTC | CASSQEYRRLAGTYEQYF | TRBD2 | . | TRBJ2-7 | 18 | TRBV4-1
TGTGCCAGCAGCCAAGATAGTATGGGCGGCTACACCTTC | CASSQDSMGGYTF | . | . | TRBJ1-2 | 13 | TRBV3-1
TGTGCCAGCAGCTCCGTCGGTGCTCCCTACGAGCAGTACTTC | CASSSVGAPYEQYF | . | . | TRBJ2-7 | 14 | TRBV7-2
TGTGCCAGCAGCGGGGGACAGGGGAACTCCTACGAGCAGTACTTC | CASSGGQGNSYEQYF | TRBD1 | . | TRBJ2-7 | 15 | TRBV7-2
TGTGCCAGCAGCGGCGGACACATGAACACCGGGGAGCTGTTTTTT | CASSGGHMNTGELFF | . | . | TRBJ2-2 | 15 | TRBV9
TGTGCCAGCAGCGTTGGACCGGACCCTTACAATGAGCAGTTCTTC | CASSVGPDPYNEQFF | . | . | TRBJ2-1 | 15 | TRBV9
TGTGCCAGTAGTAGTGGAACCGGGGAGCTGTTTTTT | CASSSGTGELFF | . | . | TRBJ2-2 | 12 | TRBV19
TGCGCCAGCAGCCAAGATTTGGGGACTAGCGATTCTGGGGGAGAGACCCAGTACTTC | CASSQDLGTSDSGGETQYF | TRBD2 | . | TRBJ2-5 | 19 | TRBV4-1
TGTGCCAGCATCTCCGGGAGCTCCTACGAGCAGTACTTC | CASISGSSYEQYF | . | . | TRBJ2-7 | 13 | TRBV25-1
TGTGCCAGCACTCCCCAACCCGACAGGGTCCACCAAGAGACCCAGTACTTC | CASTPQPDRVHQETQYF | TRBD1 | . | TRBJ2-5 | 17 | TRBV6-4
TGTGCCAGCTCACCCGGGCTAACGGAGACCCAGTACTTC | CASSPGLTETQYF | . | . | TRBJ2-5 | 13 | TRBV18
TGCGCCAGCAGATCAGGGGACGGGTCCACAGATACGCAGTATTTT | CASRSGDGSTDTQYF | . | . | TRBJ2-3 | 15 | TRBV5-1
TGTGCCATCAGTGGGCTGTACCAAGAGACCCAGTACTTC | CAISGLYQETQYF | . | . | TRBJ2-5 | 13 | TRBV10-3
TGTGCCAGCAGCCACTATCTCGTCGGGAGTACGGGTACGCAGTATTTT | CASSHYLVGSTGTQYF | . | . | TRBJ2-3 | 16 | TRBV6-2/TRBV6-3